Listed below are T cell receptor beta chains from one sample, sequenced in a study of T cells after yellow fever vaccination. TCRdb itself ran the 5' RACE reads through MiXCR, one entry per CDR3 protein. The data hold about 630,000 distinct CDR3 sequences, with 12% observed a single time. The sequenced sample was PBMCs, obtained on the day of the yellow fever booster vaccination. These TCRs come from a man aged 25-40 years who received the YFV17D yellow fever vaccine. Both conserved end residues are part of each CDR3. A D gene is named only where the DNA matches it firmly. Not every row has a clone size; where given, it reads once, few, many or a size class.

>TRBJ2-7|TRBV10-1|few|NA
TGCGCCAGCAGTGACCCGGTAGCCTACGAGCAGTACTTC
CASSDPVAYEQYF
>TRBJ2-1|TRBV2|NA|TRBD2
TGTGCCAGTAGCGGGCTCTCCTACAATGAGCAGTTCTTC
CASSGLSYNEQFF
>TRBJ2-1|TRBV24-1|few|NA
TGTGCCACCAGTGATTCTAGCATCCCAACAGGTGAGCAGTTCTTC
CATSDSSIPTGEQFF
>TRBJ2-5|TRBV6-1|few|NA
TGTGCCAGCAGTACCACTCAGAGGAGGCTAGAGACCCAGTACTTC
CASSTTQRRLETQYF
>TRBJ2-3|TRBV7-2|few|NA
TGTGCCAGCAGCCGGGACTTCTCCACAGATACGCAGTATTTT
CASSRDFSTDTQYF
>TRBJ1-4|TRBV20-1|NA|TRBD1
TGCAGTGCTAGACGGGCGGGACAGGAAAAACTGTTTTTT
CSARRAGQEKLFF
>TRBJ2-1|TRBV4-3|many|TRBD2
TGCGCCAGCAGCCAGCGGGAGATTGGAGGTCTGGAGCAGTTCTTC
CASSQREIGGLEQFF
>TRBJ2-1|TRBV7-2|NA|TRBD2
TGTGCCAGCAGCTTAAATTGGGCGGGAGCAAACTATGAGCAGTTCTTC
CASSLNWAGANYEQFF
>TRBJ2-5|TRBV28|few|TRBD2
TGTGCCAGCAGTTCCCCTAGCGGCCTCCAAGAGACCCAGTACTTC
CASSSPSGLQETQYF
>TRBJ2-3|TRBV5-1|few|TRBD2
TGCGCCAGCAGCCCCCTAGGGACTAGCGGGGACACAGATACGCAGTATTTT
CASSPLGTSGDTDTQYF
>TRBJ2-2|TRBV7-6|few|NA
TGTGCCAGCAGCATTAGACGGGATAACACCGGGGAGCTGTTTTTT
CASSIRRDNTGELFF
>TRBJ2-3|TRBV20-1|few|NA
TGCAGTGCTCCTCCGGGGGCGCGGACAGATACGCAGTATTTT
CSAPPGARTDTQYF
>TRBJ2-2|TRBV9|NA|NA
TGTGCCAGCAGCAGCCTGAGCGGTGCCACCGGGGAGCTGTTTTTT
CASSSLSGATGELFF
>TRBJ2-2|TRBV28|many|NA
TGTGCCAGCAGTTTAACATTCCCCGGGGAGCTGTTTTTT
CASSLTFPGELFF
>TRBJ2-7|TRBV29-1|NA|NA
TGCAGCGTTGTTAGGACCAACGAGCAGTACTTC
CSVVRTNEQYF
>TRBJ1-5|TRBV27|few|TRBD1
TGTGCCAGCAGTTTTGCAGGGGGCGGAGGTCAGCCCCAGCATTTT
CASSFAGGGGQPQHF
>TRBJ2-1|TRBV6-1|NA|TRBD2
TGTGCCAGCAATCACCTAGCGGGAGGTAGCAATGAGCAGTTCTTC
CASNHLAGGSNEQFF
>TRBJ2-1|TRBV12-3/TRBV12-4|few|TRBD2
TGTGCCAGCAGCCCCCTCTCCGGGAGGGCCGGTGAGCAGTTCTTC
CASSPLSGRAGEQFF
>TRBJ2-1|TRBV10-3|few|TRBD2
TGTGCCATCAGTGAGTCAGCGACTAGCGGCTACAATGAGCAGTTCTTC
CAISESATSGYNEQFF
>TRBJ2-5|TRBV7-9|few|NA
TGTGCCAGCAGCTTTGACAGGCTTCCCCAAGAGACCCAGTACTTC
CASSFDRLPQETQYF
>TRBJ2-1|TRBV7-9|NA|NA
TGTGCCAGCAGCCAGAGGGGGTTCGGGACTCTCTACAATGAGCAGTTCTTC
CASSQRGFGTLYNEQFF
>TRBJ2-5|TRBV29-1|NA|NA
TGCAGCGTTATAAACCCGAACCAAGAGACCCAGTACTTC
CSVINPNQETQYF
>TRBJ2-3|TRBV7-8|many|NA
TGTGCCAGCAGCTTACAGCAGGCGACGCAGTATTTT
CASSLQQATQYF
>TRBJ1-2|TRBV20-1|NA|TRBD1
TGCAGTGCCTATCAGAAAGGGGGCTCTTTCTATGGCTACACCTTC
CSAYQKGGSFYGYTF